This T cell receptor beta chain was found in a study of post-analysis software for immune sequencing data. Study overall: Secondary progressive, relapsing-remitting and progressive-relapsing multiple sclerosis were among the included disease courses.

Incorporated into the TCR beta cDNA libraries were unique molecular identifiers, which served to reduce PCR and sequencing biases. One entry per CDR3 protein results from TCRdb running MiXCR on the PCR reads. The repertoire holds hundreds of thousands of distinct CDR3 sequences, with over 45% as singletons. J lost 6 bases, V lost 4 bases, and 9 bases had no gene match. Per the germline V gene, CDR1 is SQVTM and CDR2 is ANQGSEA. The CDR3 covers 14 residues. A remark on this clonotype: Its antigen remains unknown.

Study outcomes and limitations: Comparison of patients with controls showed a handful of TRBV segments more frequent in patients, TRBV5-6, TRBV5-1 and TRBV20-1 among them. Strong co-clustering by F measure linked samples that shared a preparation batch.

The receptor's source is a girl aged 2 to 9 with multiple sclerosis. Sample: blood. This chain connects TRBV29-1 to TRBJ2-1; 7 positions match TRBD2. CDR3 protein: CSVVQGGRANEQFF. DNA of the CDR3: TGCAGCGTTGTTCAGGGAGGGAGGGCCAATGAGCAGTTCTTC.